These 19 T cell receptor beta chains were sequenced from one sample in a study of cytomegalovirus exposure and HLA in healthy donors. Primers included in the PCR were 60 Vbeta and 13 Jbeta primers. The assay was immunoSEQ multiplex PCR, and TCRdb's table has in-frame clones only and misses some. The sample contains approximately 160,000 clones, approximately 78% of which appear only once. The sequenced sample was PBMCs. The receptors were sampled from a woman between 18 and 29 years old in good health and CMV-seronegative.

The chain is built from TRBV29-1 and TRBJ2-1; 9 nucleotides align to TRBD2. This CDR3 is 16 amino acids long. Losses at the gene ends were 7 bases for V and 4 bases for J; bases not matched to a gene: 14. Germline V gives CDR1 SQVTM, CDR2 ANQGSEA. The CDR3 spells CSAQGAGGRVYNEQFF. The CDR3 DNA sequence: TGCAGCGCCCAAGGGGCGGGAGGGAGGGTATACAATGAGCAGTTCTTC.

The CDR3 DNA reads TGCGCCAGCAGCATCGGGGGGGCAGGGGAATTTGGCTACACCTTC. Translated, it gives CASSIGGAGEFGYTF. The chain employs TRBV5-1 and TRBJ1-2; tentatively, D is TRBD1 (6 bases). With 4 bases removed from V and 7 bases from J, the gap between germline ends came to 20 bases. CDR1 and CDR2 (germline): SGHRS, YFSETQ. The CDR3 is 15 residues long.

V gene TRBV6-1 combines with J gene TRBJ1-5, with D perhaps TRBD1 (6 bases). Trimming took off 5 bases at V and 7 bases at J, with 18 bases between the two ends. From germline, CDR1 is MNHNS and CDR2 SASEGT. This CDR3 is built from 15 residues. CDR3 nucleotide sequence: TGTGCCAGCAGTACAAAGGGGGGGGCGCGACAGCCCCAGCATTTT. Amino acids: CASSTKGGARQPQHF.

The V gene is TRBV7-3, the J gene TRBJ2-1, with 8 bases that match TRBD1. The length of the CDR3 is 15 residues. Germline trimming cut 1 base from V and 9 bases from J; bases unmatched to any gene: 8. CDR1 is SGHTA, CDR2 FQGTGA, per germline. In DNA, the CDR3 is TGTGCCAGCAGCTTAATCGGACAGGGCGACGGTGAGCAGTTCTTC. This encodes CASSLIGQGDGEQFF.

This clone was seen a single time. The chain has TRBV30 and TRBJ2-3, with TRBD1 matching over 7 bases. Per the germline V gene, CDR1 is GTSNPN and CDR2 is SVGIG (reference sequence). V lost 3 bases to trimming and J lost 2 bases; unmatched junction nucleotides: 2. The CDR3 has 13 amino acids. The CDR3 nucleotides are TGTGCCTGGAGACAGGGGACCACAGATACGCAGTATTTT. It specifies CAWRQGTTDTQYF.

The J gene is TRBJ1-1, the V gene TRBV30; D is unclear. This CDR3 region has 14 residues. Germline CDR1 reads GTSNPN; CDR2 reads SVGIG (reference sequence). V was shortened by 3 bases and J by 6 bases, with 17 bases between the two germline ends. The CDR3 DNA is TGTGCCTGGAGGGTTGGTCGAAACAACGCTGAAGCTTTCTTT. Translation gives CAWRVGRNNAEAFF.

This chain uses TRBV12-5 with TRBJ1-2; a possible D gene is TRBD1 (5 bases). The germline V gene encodes CDR1 LGHNT and CDR2 FRNRAP. The CDR3 extends over 15 amino acids. Trimming cost V 4 bases and J 3 bases, with 15 bases left between them. CDR3 bases: TGTGCTAGTGGTTCCCCGGGACTCCGATACTATGGCTACACCTTC. Amino acids: CASGSPGLRYYGYTF.

The rearrangement joins TRBV5-6 to TRBJ2-5, with TRBD2 matching 8 bases. This CDR3 contains 16 residues. Germline lookup yields CDR1 SGHDT and CDR2 YYEEEE. The V gene end was trimmed by 2 bases and the J gene end by 4 bases; junction bases not matched to a gene: 10. The CDR3 DNA sequence: TGTGCCAGCAGCTTAGTCAGGGGACTAGTTACAGAGACCCAGTACTTC. It encodes CASSLVRGLVTETQYF.

The V call is TRBV9, the J call TRBJ1-1; D uncertain. The CDR3 runs 15 residues. The V end was cut by 3 bases, the J end by 0 bases, with 12 bases between. CDR1 is SGDLS and CDR2 is YYNGEE in the germline V gene. DNA of the CDR3: TGTGCCAGCAGCGAATCTATCTCCTTGAACACTGAAGCTTTCTTT. This sequence encodes CASSESISLNTEAFF.

A single count supports this clone. The chain carries TRBV7-6 and TRBJ2-1; 9 positions agree with TRBD2. Trimming removed 3 bases from V and 4 bases from J; junction bases left unmatched: 7. CDR1 and CDR2 from the germline V gene are SGHVS and FNYEAQ. The CDR3 sequence is 16 residues long. This chain's CDR3 is CASSFPTSGRYNEQFF. In nucleotides, the CDR3 is TGTGCCAGCAGCTTTCCGACTAGCGGAAGATACAATGAGCAGTTCTTC.

This clone was seen just once. This chain joins TRBV6-4 and TRBJ2-1, with 7 bases fitting TRBD2. This CDR3 spans 18 amino acids. V was clipped by 0 bases and J by 8 bases; unmatched bases: 16. Germline loops: CDR1 MRHNA, CDR2 SNTAGT. The CDR3 region is CASSDSAGASGNIYEQFF. In DNA form, the CDR3 reads TGTGCCAGCAGTGACTCCGCCGGGGCGAGCGGGAATATTTATGAGCAGTTCTTC.

Points on this clone: Relative to the germline gene, one junction end is altered; a read error may explain this. The chain joins TRBV6-1 to TRBJ1-6, with TRBD1 matching 7 bases. Germline V gives CDR1 MNHNS, CDR2 SASEGT. CDR3 length equals 17 residues. CDR3: CASREVPDRVGVQPLHF. The CDR3 region has the DNA TGTGCCAGCAGGGAAGTTCCCGACAGGGTTGGAGTCCAACCCCTCCACTTT.

The CDR3 here is CASSSRTQGGYEQYF. The CDR3 DNA follows: TGTGCCAGCAGCTCCCGGACCCAAGGGGGCTACGAGCAGTACTTC. This chain links TRBV4-2 with TRBJ2-5; perhaps TRBD1 as D (6 bases). The J call may be mistaken, given a closer DNA end match to TRBJ2-7. This CDR3 has 15 amino acids. Per the germline V gene, CDR1 is LGHNA and CDR2 is YNFKEQ.

V usage is TRBV19 and J usage is TRBJ2-1; no firm D call. Germline V gene data show CDR1 as LNHDA and CDR2 as SQIVND (reference sequence). V lost 3 bases and J 0 bases, leaving 9 bases between the germline ends. This CDR3 spans 15 amino acids. CDR3 nucleotides: TGTGCCAGTAGTATTGGTTTTAGCTCCTACAATGAGCAGTTCTTC. It specifies CASSIGFSSYNEQFF.

The chain combines TRBV5-4 with TRBJ2-3; 8 nucleotides align to TRBD1. Germline V gives CDR1 SGHNT, CDR2 YYREEE (reference sequence). This CDR3 is 15 amino acids long. The trim removed 3 bases at V and 5 bases at J, leaving 8 bases unmatched. The CDR3: CASSYDRGERDTQYF. CDR3 DNA: TGTGCCAGCAGCTACGACAGGGGAGAAAGAGATACGCAGTATTTT.

This chain connects TRBV4-1 to TRBJ1-2, with 7 nucleotides matching TRBD1. With 0 bases clipped from V and 2 bases from J, the junction kept 15 bases outside the gene matches. The germline CDR1 and CDR2 sequences are MGHRA and YSYEKL. The CDR3 spans 19 residues. The CDR3 loop reads CASSQDDLQGPISNYGYTF. In DNA, the CDR3 is TGCGCCAGCAGCCAAGACGATTTACAGGGGCCGATTTCGAACTATGGCTACACCTTC.

The rearrangement joins TRBV11-2 to TRBJ2-5; 7 bases agree with TRBD1. The end of the DNA is better explained by TRBJ2-7, so the J call may be wrong. Looked up from germline, CDR1 is SGHAT and CDR2 is FQNNGV. The CDR3 runs to 13 residues. CDR3 coding DNA: TGTGCCAGCAGCTTAAACAGGGGCCACGAGCAGTACTTC. Translating gives CASSLNRGHEQYF.

The rearrangement links TRBV28 to TRBJ2-1; 11 nucleotides agree with TRBD2. Trimming cost V 2 bases and J 7 bases; bases outside gene matches: 4. CDR1 MDHEN and CDR2 SYDVKM come from the germline V gene. CDR3 length: 15 residues. CDR3 sequence reads: CASSLATSGRNEQFF. The CDR3 region has the DNA TGTGCCAGCAGTTTAGCCACTAGCGGGAGAAATGAGCAGTTCTTC.

CDR3 nucleotides: TGTGCCAGCAGCTTGACTAGACTAGCGGGATACAATGAGCAGTTCTTC. Amino acids: CASSLTRLAGYNEQFF. The chain combines TRBV5-4 with TRBJ2-1; 11 nucleotides line up with TRBD2. The CDR3 is 16 amino acids. Trimming at V came to 1 base and at J to 4 bases, leaving 4 bases not matched to a gene. Germline lookup yields CDR1 SGHNT and CDR2 YYREEE (reference sequence). The whole variable domain, filled in from reference TRBV5-4 and TRBJ2-1, reads ETGVTQSPTHLIKTRGQQVTLRCSSQSGHNTVSWYQQALGQGPQFIFQYYREEENGRGNFPPRFSGLQFPNYSSELNVNALELDDSALYLCASSLTRLAGYNEQFFGPGTRLTVL.